A single sample gave rise to the 31 T cell receptor beta chains below, sequenced in a study of blood T cell repertoires in COVID-19. The method was immunoSEQ multiplex PCR; TCRdb's version includes in-frame clones alone and lacks a portion of them. The table records nearly 350,000 clones, 80% to 90% of them present only once. Sequenced: peripheral blood. The receptor set was obtained from a man in his thirties or forties with active or convalescent COVID-19.

The V call is TRBV3-1 (or the pseudogene TRBV3-2), the J call TRBJ2-3; D possibly corresponds to TRBD1 (6 bases). Germline loops: CDR1 LGHDT, CDR2 YNNKEL (reference sequence). The CDR3 spans 13 residues. Between the trimmed V and J ends, which lost 11 bases and 6 bases, there was a span of 18 bases. The CDR3 protein is CAPKGGNSDTQYF. In nucleotides, the CDR3 is TGTGCCCCTAAAGGGGGAAACTCGGATACGCAGTATTTT.

This clone occurred once. The chain couples TRBV5-5 to TRBJ2-7, with D possibly matching TRBD2 (6 bases). The CDR3 is 14 residues long. V lost 7 bases to trimming and J lost 3 bases, with 17 bases between them. Germline loops: CDR1 SGHKS, CDR2 YYEKEE (reference sequence). CDR3 residues: CASGISAGSYEQYF. The CDR3 DNA reads as TGTGCCAGCGGAATATCGGCGGGGAGCTACGAGCAGTACTTC.

On this clone itself: The sample contains more than one DNA sequence encoding this CDR3. The rearrangement links TRBV5-1 to TRBJ2-3; 13 bases are a match to TRBD2. This CDR3 has 15 residues. Germline lookup yields CDR1 SGHRS and CDR2 YFSETQ. J lost 3 bases, V lost 5 bases, and 3 bases had no gene match. CDR3 protein: CASRTSGGDTDTQYF. The CDR3 DNA reads TGCGCCAGCAGAACTAGCGGGGGGGATACAGATACGCAGTATTTT.

The CDR3 bases are TGTGCCAGCAGTTACGCCGGGAGGTCTGAAGCTTTCTTT. Translation: CASSYAGRSEAFF. The chain combines TRBV6-5 with TRBJ1-1, with D uncertain. Trimming removed 2 bases from V and 6 bases from J, with 10 bases in between. The CDR3 is 13 amino acids. The germline V gene encodes CDR1 MNHEY and CDR2 SVGAGI.

CDR3 in DNA: TGTGCCAGCAGTTTACGGACAGGGGTGCAGCCCCAGCATTTT. This gives the protein CASSLRTGVQPQHF. The rearrangement uses TRBV27 and TRBJ1-5; TRBD1 agrees at 9 bases. The CDR3 runs to 14 residues. Per the germline V gene, CDR1 is MNHEY and CDR2 is SMNVEV (reference sequence). The J segment lost 7 bases and the V segment lost 2 bases, leaving 3 bases of the junction unmatched.

The chain uses TRBV23-1 and TRBJ2-7; 9 bases align to TRBD2. TRBV23-1 belongs to the ORF category, with a function that is uncertain. J lost 7 bases, V lost 6 bases, and 10 bases had no gene match. The CDR3 is 14 amino acids. The chain's CDR3 is CASSLLAGGDEQYF. CDR3 coding DNA: TGCGCCAGCAGCCTTTTGGCGGGAGGGGATGAGCAGTACTTC.

The rearrangement joins TRBV30 to TRBJ2-5; D perhaps matches TRBD1 (7 bases). The CDR3 is 13 residues long. Germline CDR1 is GTSNPN and CDR2 is SVGIG (reference sequence). Deletions cut 5 bases from V and 7 bases from J, with 17 bases between. The CDR3, as DNA: TGTGCCTGGGATGGAGGGGGCGGTGGGACCCAGTACTTC. As protein: CAWDGGGGGTQYF.

This clone came up a few times. J is TRBJ1-1 and V is TRBV29-1; D not resolved. The CDR3 has 12 residues. V was trimmed by 8 bases and J by 1 base, leaving 11 bases between them. Germline V gene lookup returns CDR1 SQVTM and CDR2 ANQGSEA. As DNA, the CDR3 is TGCAGCATCTCTAGCGGGAACACTGAAGCTTTCTTT. It encodes CSISSGNTEAFF.

V usage is TRBV19 and J usage is TRBJ1-2; 7 bases are shared with TRBD1. V was pared by 4 bases and J by 5 bases, with 4 bases of the junction left unmatched. Germline V gives CDR1 LNHDA, CDR2 SQIVND (reference sequence). The CDR3 extends over 13 amino acids. This CDR3 reads CASSSGDSYGYTF. The CDR3, as DNA: TGTGCCAGTAGTAGCGGGGACAGTTATGGCTACACCTTC.

As concerns this clone: A junction boundary mismatches the germline segment, possibly from a read error. The chain is built from TRBV5-8 and TRBJ2-7; D may be TRBD2 (6 bases). The V gene's germline CDR1 is SGHTS and CDR2 YDEGEE. The CDR3 length is 14 residues. The CDR3 protein is CASSLVGGSDYKSF. CDR3 DNA sequence: TGTGCCAGCAGCTTGGTCGGGGGTTCGGACTACAAGTCCTTC.

The chain joins TRBV28 to TRBJ2-2; 14 nucleotides match TRBD2. Germline V gene lookup returns CDR1 MDHEN and CDR2 SYDVKM. CDR3 size: 17 residues. V gave up 5 bases and J gave up 6 bases; unmatched junction bases: 8. Here the CDR3 reads CASSPGTSGGRAGELFF. The CDR3, as DNA: TGTGCCAGCAGTCCCGGGACTAGCGGGGGAAGGGCCGGGGAGCTGTTTTTT. Looking up the rest from reference TRBV28 and TRBJ2-2 gives the full variable domain: DVKVTQSSRYLVKRTGEKVFLECVQDMDHENMFWYRQDPGLGLRLIYFSYDVKMKEKGDIPEGYSVSREKKERFSLILESASTNQTSMYLCASSPGTSGGRAGELFFGEGSRLTVL.

The chain combines TRBV6-2 or TRBV6-3 with TRBJ2-1; 8 nucleotides align to TRBD2. Trimming took 4 bases from V and 7 from J; bases not matched to a gene: 6. This CDR3 has 14 amino acids. Germline loops: CDR1 MNHEY, CDR2 SVGEGT. CDR3 sequence: CASSSSGSFNEQFF. CDR3 coding DNA: TGTGCCAGCAGTTCAAGCGGGAGTTTTAATGAGCAGTTCTTC.

Notes on this clone: Within the sample, other DNA sequences also encode this same CDR3. The chain uses TRBV5-4 and TRBJ2-7; 7 nucleotides match TRBD1. This CDR3 contains 13 residues. V gave up 4 bases and J gave up 1 base; unmatched junction bases: 2. The V gene's germline CDR1 is SGHNT and CDR2 YYREEE (reference sequence). For the CDR3, the DNA is TGTGCCAGCAGCCTGGGACAGTCCTACGAGCAGTACTTC. It encodes CASSLGQSYEQYF.

The chain employs TRBV7-2 and TRBJ2-1, with 9 positions matching TRBD1. CDR1 is SGHTA and CDR2 is FQGNSA in the germline V gene. The ends lost 6 bases at V and 7 bases at J; junction bases unmatched: 7. The CDR3 consists of 14 residues. The CDR3 here is CASRPGTGTNEQFF. For the CDR3, the DNA is TGTGCCAGCAGGCCCGGGACAGGGACAAATGAGCAGTTCTTC.

V gene TRBV11-3 combines with J gene TRBJ1-1; D is uncertain. Germline V gene data show CDR1 as SGHNT and CDR2 as YENEEA. This CDR3 is 13 amino acids long. V was pared by 5 bases and J by 4 bases, with 11 bases between. The CDR3 coding sequence is TGTGCCAGCAGCCTACCGGAGGCCACTGAAGCTTTCTTT. Protein sequence: CASSLPEATEAFF.

The chain combines TRBV7-8 with TRBJ1-6; no firm D call. Germline CDR1 reads SGHVS; CDR2 reads FQNEAQ. The CDR3 sequence is 14 residues long. The ends were cut back, 5 bases at V and 7 bases at J, with 12 bases in the middle. CDR3 nucleotides: TGTGCCAGCAGCCCAAGGGCGGGAAATTCACCCCTCCACTTT. Its protein is CASSPRAGNSPLHF.

DNA of the CDR3: TGTGCCAGCAGCTTGCCAGGGACTGCTCAAGAGACCCAGTACTTC. Translated, it gives CASSLPGTAQETQYF. The V and J genes are TRBV5-6 and TRBJ2-5; weak D call: TRBD2 (6 bases). In germline, CDR1 is SGHDT, CDR2 YYEEEE. The V gene lost 1 base and the J gene lost 2 bases, with 12 bases spanning the gap. The CDR3 is made up of 15 amino acids.

A note on this clone: The same CDR3 also results from other DNA sequences found in this sample. V usage is TRBV7-3 and J usage is TRBJ2-1, with D hard to call. The CDR3 length is 14 residues. V was clipped by 5 bases and J by 4 bases, with 12 bases between them. The germline CDR1 and CDR2 sequences are SGHTA and FQGTGA. In nucleotides, the CDR3 is TGTGCCAGCAGCCGTGGGCCCGGATACAATGAGCAGTTCTTC. This sequence encodes CASSRGPGYNEQFF.

The rearrangement links TRBV6-5 to TRBJ1-4; D not resolved. This CDR3 has 13 amino acids. Trimming took off 5 bases at V and 6 bases at J, with 10 bases between the two ends. Per the germline V gene, CDR1 is MNHEY and CDR2 is SVGAGI. The CDR3 reads CASSRTRYEKLFF. The CDR3 DNA follows: TGTGCCAGCAGTAGGACTAGATATGAAAAACTGTTTTTT.

This clone was observed a few times. Written as DNA, the CDR3 is TGTGCCAGCAGCTTAGTGGAGGGGAAATATGAAAAACTGTTTTTT. Protein product: CASSLVEGKYEKLFF. The chain joins TRBV7-9 to TRBJ1-4; weak D call: TRBD1 (5 bases). V lost 1 base and J lost 6, with 12 bases in between. The CDR3 loop spans 15 amino acids. The V gene's germline CDR1 is SEHNR and CDR2 FQNEAQ (reference sequence). Combining the CDR3 with reference TRBV7-9 and TRBJ1-4 gives the whole variable domain DTGVSQNPRHKITKRGQNVTFRCDPISEHNRLYWYRQTLGQGPEFLTYFQNEAQLEKSRLLSDRFSAERPKGSFSTLEIQRTEQGDSAMYLCASSLVEGKYEKLFFGSGTQLSVL.

The chain couples TRBV11-3 to TRBJ1-6; perhaps TRBD1 as D (5 bases). The V end was cut by 0 bases, the J end by 16 bases, with 19 bases between. CDR1 is SGHNT, CDR2 YENEEA, per germline. This CDR3 comprises 15 residues. CDR3 sequence reads: CASSLEGRTSLKLHF. CDR3 nucleotides: TGTGCCAGCAGCTTAGAGGGTCGGACAAGCCTAAAACTCCACTTT.

The gene calls are TRBV7-3 and TRBJ2-1; TRBD2 matches at 9 bases. Trimming removed 0 bases from V and 4 bases from J; junction bases left unmatched: 4. The CDR3 has 16 amino acids. CDR1 is SGHTA, CDR2 FQGTGA, per germline. Here the CDR3 reads CASSLTSTSGYNEQFF. The CDR3 nucleotides are TGTGCCAGCAGCTTAACGTCGACTAGCGGTTACAATGAGCAGTTCTTC.

The CDR3 loop reads CASSERQRLTYGGYTF. CDR3 DNA sequence: TGTGCCAGCAGTGAAAGACAGCGTCTGACCTATGGTGGCTACACCTTC. The genes are TRBV6-1 and TRBJ1-2; TRBD1 might be the D (5 bases). V was shortened by 2 bases and J by 7 bases, with 20 bases between the two germline ends. Looked up from germline, CDR1 is MNHNS and CDR2 is SASEGT. The CDR3 consists of 16 residues.

As for this clone: The identical CDR3 is also encoded by other nucleotide sequences in the sample. The genes are TRBV5-1 and TRBJ2-5, with D possibly being TRBD1 (6 bases). Germline assignment: CDR1 SGHRS and CDR2 YFSETQ. CDR3 length: 14 residues. V was pared by 2 bases and J by 3 bases, with 11 bases between. The chain's CDR3 is CASSLYGTKETQYF. The CDR3 DNA follows: TGCGCCAGCAGCTTATACGGGACAAAAGAGACCCAGTACTTC.

The chain has TRBV7-9 and TRBJ1-3, with D hard to call. The V gene's germline CDR1 is SEHNR and CDR2 FQNEAQ (reference sequence). V was trimmed by 7 bases and J by 0 bases, leaving 13 bases between them. The CDR3 has 15 amino acids. The CDR3 sequence is CASTSRSDSGNTIYF. The CDR3 nucleotides read TGTGCCAGCACCTCTAGGTCTGACTCTGGAAACACCATATATTTT. The whole variable domain, filled in from reference TRBV7-9 and TRBJ1-3, reads DTGVSQNPRHKITKRGQNVTFRCDPISEHNRLYWYRQTLGQGPEFLTYFQNEAQLEKSRLLSDRFSAERPKGSFSTLEIQRTEQGDSAMYLCASTSRSDSGNTIYFGEGSWLTVV.

This chain links TRBV2 with TRBJ2-2; possible D gene TRBD2, 5 bases. Germline values: CDR1 SNHLY, CDR2 FYNNEI. CDR3 length: 15 residues. V was trimmed by 7 bases and J by 8 bases, leaving 20 bases between them. The CDR3 loop is CASNPSEVLWGELFF. The CDR3 bases are TGTGCCAGCAACCCCTCGGAGGTCCTCTGGGGGGAGCTGTTTTTT.

The count of this clone is one. Distinct nucleotide sequences in the sample also encode this CDR3. This rearrangement joins TRBV7-2 to TRBJ2-3; a possible D gene is TRBD2 (6 bases). Trimming took 1 base from V and 5 from J, leaving 7 bases between them. The CDR3 has 13 amino acids. CDR1 and CDR2 (germline): SGHTA, FQGNSA. Here the CDR3 reads CASSLVGGDTQYF. The DNA for the CDR3 is TGTGCCAGCAGCTTAGTGGGGGGAGATACGCAGTATTTT.

This chain links TRBV3-1 (or the pseudogene TRBV3-2) with TRBJ1-1, with D possibly being TRBD1 (6 bases). V lost 2 bases, J lost 4 bases, and 11 bases lay in between. Germline V gene sequence: CDR1 LGHDT, CDR2 YNNKEL (reference sequence). The CDR3 length is 14 residues. CDR3 coding DNA: TGTGCCAGCAGCCAAAACAGGGATGGCACTGAAGCTTTCTTT. It encodes CASSQNRDGTEAFF.

J is TRBJ2-1 and V is TRBV19, with 9 bases lining up with TRBD1. The CDR3 is 20 amino acids. The germline gives CDR1 LNHDA, CDR2 SQIVND (reference sequence). The ends lost 6 bases at V and 6 bases at J; junction bases unmatched: 24. DNA of the CDR3: TGTGCCAGTAGCCCCGGACAGGGGAGGAGGGGGTTAGGCTCTGGCAATGAGCAGTTCTTC. This translates into CASSPGQGRRGLGSGNEQFF.

This chain connects TRBV5-6 to TRBJ1-2, with a tentative D call TRBD1 (5 bases). This CDR3 comprises 15 residues. V was cut by 4 bases and J by 1 base, with 14 bases left in between. Germline CDR1 is SGHDT and CDR2 is YYEEEE. For the CDR3, the DNA is TGTGCCAGCAGCAATCCGACAGTGTTTAACTATGGCTACACCTTC. It specifies CASSNPTVFNYGYTF.

As to this clone: The sample holds other DNA sequences that translate to the same CDR3. The chain carries TRBV30 and TRBJ1-4, with a possible D match to TRBD1 (5 bases). This CDR3 contains 14 residues. The germline CDR1 and CDR2 sequences are GTSNPN and SVGIG (reference sequence). Trimming left V 0 bases short and J 7 bases short, with 12 bases between. CDR3 residues: CAWSVRGGSEKLFF. The CDR3 coding sequence is TGTGCCTGGAGTGTACGGGGGGGGAGTGAAAAACTGTTTTTT.